This TCR beta chain is from a study of CXCR3-negative and CXCR3-positive naive CD8 T cells. Via 5' RACE with UMI labels, TRB cDNA libraries were prepared. Reprocessing the 5' RACE reads, TCRdb reports a single entry for every CDR3 protein and omits DNA. The sample has around 50,000 distinct CDR3 sequences. This TCR was sampled from a human donor in good health. Some clones in this sample may be carry-over from other donors' samples. Sequenced material: memory CD8+ T cells from blood.

CDR3 sequence reads: CASSPNRGTRNEQFF. The chain is built from TRBV13 and TRBJ2-1; TCRdb outputs TRBD1, but without DNA this stays unchecked. Germline V gene data show CDR1 as PRHDT and CDR2 as FYEKMQ (reference sequence). The CDR3 sequence is 15 residues long. Together with reference TRBV13 and TRBJ2-1, the CDR3 gives the full variable domain: AAGVIQSPRHLIKEKRETATLKCYPIPRHDTVYWYQQGPGQDPQFLISFYEKMQSDKGSIPDRFSAQQFSDYHSELNMSSLELGDSALYFCASSPNRGTRNEQFFGPGTRLTVL.